What follows are 8 T cell receptor beta chains derived from one specimen sequenced in a study of shared clonotypes between healthy human individuals. Here immunoSEQ multiplex PCR was the method, and the copy in TCRdb shows in-frame clones only, minus some. The sample contains roughly 1,100,000 clones, roughly 80% of which appear only once. The sequencing sample was made of memory CD4+ T cells sorted from blood. Subset indicated: CD45RA-negative fraction. These receptors originate from a young man in good health.

About this clone itself: This CDR3 is also generated by other DNA sequences in the sample. The rearrangement joins TRBV19 to TRBJ1-5; tentatively, D is TRBD1 (6 bases). The CDR3 loop spans 13 amino acids. V lost 8 bases and J 4 bases, leaving 12 bases between the germline ends. Germline CDR1 reads LNHDA; CDR2 reads SQIVND (reference sequence). CDR3 bases: TGTGCCAGTCGGGGGGCGGAAAATCAGCCCCAGCATTTT. Its protein is CASRGAENQPQHF.

The chain combines TRBV5-1 with TRBJ1-1; tentative D call: TRBD1 (6 bases). Deletions cut 1 base from V and 1 base from J, with 8 bases between. The CDR3 is 14 residues long. CDR1 and CDR2 (germline): SGHRS, YFSETQ. In nucleotides, the CDR3 is TGCGCCAGCAGCTTGAAGGGGGAGAACACTGAAGCTTTCTTT. This sequence encodes CASSLKGENTEAFF.

This clone was seen once. This chain links TRBV18 with TRBJ2-5, with D possibly matching TRBD2 (6 bases). Germline V lookup: CDR1 KGHSH, CDR2 LQKENI. The CDR3 runs to 16 residues. The germline V and J ends were trimmed by 3 bases and 4 bases, with 18 bases remaining between them. The CDR3 is CASSPRGSGGSETQYF. The CDR3 DNA is TGTGCCAGCTCACCCCGGGGTAGCGGCGGGTCAGAGACCCAGTACTTC.

This clone showed up just once. The rearrangement uses TRBV5-4 and TRBJ2-7; tentatively, D is TRBD1 (5 bases). The CDR3 length is 16 residues. Trimming removed 4 bases from V and 1 base from J, with 18 bases in between. CDR1 SGHNT and CDR2 YYREEE come from the germline V gene (reference sequence). The chain's CDR3 is CASSLPTGEASYEQYF. The CDR3 DNA reads TGTGCCAGCAGCCTCCCCACAGGAGAAGCATCCTACGAGCAGTACTTC.

The rearrangement joins TRBV5-1 to TRBJ1-1; 7 bases are shared with TRBD1. V lost 4 bases to trimming and J lost 3 bases; unmatched junction nucleotides: 6. Germline CDR1 is SGHRS and CDR2 is YFSETQ. The CDR3 is made up of 14 amino acids. The CDR3 loop is CASSHTGADTEAFF. In DNA, the CDR3 is TGCGCCAGCAGCCACACAGGGGCGGACACTGAAGCTTTCTTT.

The chain couples TRBV5-1 to TRBJ2-7, with 7 nucleotides matching TRBD2. V lost 0 bases and J lost 3; bases outside the gene matches: 3. CDR1 and CDR2 (germline): SGHRS, YFSETQ. The length of the CDR3 is 14 residues. CDR3 nucleotides: TGCGCCAGCAGCTTGGGGGCGGGAGTCTACGAGCAGTACTTC. It is translated as CASSLGAGVYEQYF.

The CDR3 sequence is CASSPGGRIKETQYF. CDR3 nucleotide sequence: TGTGCCAGCTCACCAGGGGGTAGAATAAAAGAGACCCAGTACTTC. The V gene is TRBV18, the J gene TRBJ2-5, with D perhaps given as TRBD1 or TRBD2 (5 bases each). The CDR3 is 15 residues long. CDR1 is KGHSH, CDR2 LQKENI, per germline. The V gene lost 2 bases and the J gene lost 3 bases, with 13 bases spanning the gap.

V is TRBV10-2 and J is TRBJ2-2, with D uncertain. V lost 8 bases and J 1 base, leaving 8 bases between the germline ends. CDR1 is WSHSY, CDR2 SAAADI, per germline. The CDR3 is 13 residues long. The CDR3 sequence is CASHRMNTGELFF. The CDR3 bases are TGCGCCAGCCACCGGATGAACACCGGGGAGCTGTTTTTT.